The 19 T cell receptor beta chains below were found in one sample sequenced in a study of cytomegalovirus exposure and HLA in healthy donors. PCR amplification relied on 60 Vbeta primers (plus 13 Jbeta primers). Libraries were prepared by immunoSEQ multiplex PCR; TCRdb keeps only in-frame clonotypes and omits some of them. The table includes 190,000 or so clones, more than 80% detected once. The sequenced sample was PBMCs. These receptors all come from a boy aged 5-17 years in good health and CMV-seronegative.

The CDR3 coding sequence is TGTGCCAGTAGTCCCACGCCCGCCAGGGGCGAGACCCAGTACTTC. Protein: CASSPTPARGETQYF. The chain couples TRBV19 to TRBJ2-5; D may be TRBD1 (6 bases). This CDR3 is built from 15 residues. Between the trimmed V and J ends, which lost 5 bases and 5 bases, there was a span of 18 bases. CDR1 is LNHDA, CDR2 SQIVND, per germline (reference sequence).

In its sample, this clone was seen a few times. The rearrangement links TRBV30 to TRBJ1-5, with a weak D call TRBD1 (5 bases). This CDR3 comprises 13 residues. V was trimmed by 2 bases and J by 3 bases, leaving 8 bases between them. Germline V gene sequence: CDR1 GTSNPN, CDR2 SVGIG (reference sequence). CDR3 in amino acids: CAWSFGANQPQHF. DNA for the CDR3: TGTGCCTGGAGTTTTGGGGCCAATCAGCCCCAGCATTTT.

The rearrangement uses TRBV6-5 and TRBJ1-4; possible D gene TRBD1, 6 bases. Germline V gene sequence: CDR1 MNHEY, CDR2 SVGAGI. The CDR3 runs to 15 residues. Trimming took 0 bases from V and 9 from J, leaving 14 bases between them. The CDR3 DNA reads TGTGCCAGCAGTTACTCGGGGGACAATCCGCAAAAACTGTTTTTT. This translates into CASSYSGDNPQKLFF.

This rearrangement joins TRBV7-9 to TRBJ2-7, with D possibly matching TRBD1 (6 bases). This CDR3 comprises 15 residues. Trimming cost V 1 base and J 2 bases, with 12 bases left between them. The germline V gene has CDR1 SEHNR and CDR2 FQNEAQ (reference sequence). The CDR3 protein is CASSLGAGAPYEQYF. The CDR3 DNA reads TGTGCCAGCAGCTTAGGGGCAGGGGCCCCCTACGAGCAGTACTTC.

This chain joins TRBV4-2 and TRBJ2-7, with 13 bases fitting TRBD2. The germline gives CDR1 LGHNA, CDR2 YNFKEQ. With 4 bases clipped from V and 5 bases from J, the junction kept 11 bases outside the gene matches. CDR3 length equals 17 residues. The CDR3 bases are TGTGCCAGCAGCCCGACCCCCACTAGCGGGAGGGCCAACGAGCAGTACTTC. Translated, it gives CASSPTPTSGRANEQYF.

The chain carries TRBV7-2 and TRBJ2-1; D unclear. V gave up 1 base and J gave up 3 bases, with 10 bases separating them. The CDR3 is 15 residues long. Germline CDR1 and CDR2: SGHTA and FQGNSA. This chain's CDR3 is CASSLVDPRYNEQFF. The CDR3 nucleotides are TGTGCCAGCAGCTTAGTTGATCCGCGCTACAATGAGCAGTTCTTC.

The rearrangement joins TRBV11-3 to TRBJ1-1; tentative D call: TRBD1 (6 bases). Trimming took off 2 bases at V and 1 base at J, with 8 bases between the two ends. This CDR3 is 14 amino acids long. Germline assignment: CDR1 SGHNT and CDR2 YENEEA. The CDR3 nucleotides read TGTGCCAGCAGCTTACCACAGGGGAACACTGAAGCTTTCTTT. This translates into CASSLPQGNTEAFF.

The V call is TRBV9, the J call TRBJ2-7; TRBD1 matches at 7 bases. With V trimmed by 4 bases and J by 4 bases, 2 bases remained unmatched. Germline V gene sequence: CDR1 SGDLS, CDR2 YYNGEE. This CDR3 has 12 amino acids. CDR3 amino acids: CASSKGAYEQYF. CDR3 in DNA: TGTGCCAGCAGCAAGGGGGCGTACGAGCAGTACTTC.

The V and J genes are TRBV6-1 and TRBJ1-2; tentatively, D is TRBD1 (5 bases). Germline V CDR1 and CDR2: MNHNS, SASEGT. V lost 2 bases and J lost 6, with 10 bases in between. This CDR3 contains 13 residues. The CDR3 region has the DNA TGTGCCAGCAGTGAAAGCGGGGCGCATGGCTACACCTTC. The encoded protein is CASSESGAHGYTF.

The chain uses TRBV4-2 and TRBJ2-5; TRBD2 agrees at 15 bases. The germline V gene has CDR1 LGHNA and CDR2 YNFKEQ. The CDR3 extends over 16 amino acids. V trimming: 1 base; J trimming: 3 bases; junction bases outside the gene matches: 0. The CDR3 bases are TGTGCCAGCAGCCAAGGGACTAGCGGGAGGGAAGAGACCCAGTACTTC. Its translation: CASSQGTSGREETQYF.

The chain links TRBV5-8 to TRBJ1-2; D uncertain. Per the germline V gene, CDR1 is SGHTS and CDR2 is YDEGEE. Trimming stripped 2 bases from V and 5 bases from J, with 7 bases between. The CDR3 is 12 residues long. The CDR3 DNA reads TGTGCCAGCAGCTTCGACTGGTATGGCTACACCTTC. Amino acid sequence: CASSFDWYGYTF.

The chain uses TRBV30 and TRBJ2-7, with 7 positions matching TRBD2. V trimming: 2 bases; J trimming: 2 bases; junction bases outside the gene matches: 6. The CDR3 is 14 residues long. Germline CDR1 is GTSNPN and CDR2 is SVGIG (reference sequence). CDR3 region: CAWSWRRGTYEQYF. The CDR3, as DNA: TGTGCCTGGAGTTGGCGGCGGGGGACCTACGAGCAGTACTTC. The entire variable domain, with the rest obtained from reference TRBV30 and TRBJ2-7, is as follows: SQTIHQWPATLVQPVGSPLSLECTVEGTSNPNLYWYRQAAGRGLQLLFYSVGIGQISSEVPQNLSASRPQDRQFILSSKKLLLSDSGFYLCAWSWRRGTYEQYFGPGTRLTVT.

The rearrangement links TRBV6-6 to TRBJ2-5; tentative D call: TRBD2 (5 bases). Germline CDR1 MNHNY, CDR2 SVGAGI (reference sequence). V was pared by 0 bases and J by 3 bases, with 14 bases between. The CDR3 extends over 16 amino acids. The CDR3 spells CASSYSYGSGEETQYF. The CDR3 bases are TGTGCCAGCAGTTACTCGTATGGTTCCGGGGAAGAGACCCAGTACTTC.

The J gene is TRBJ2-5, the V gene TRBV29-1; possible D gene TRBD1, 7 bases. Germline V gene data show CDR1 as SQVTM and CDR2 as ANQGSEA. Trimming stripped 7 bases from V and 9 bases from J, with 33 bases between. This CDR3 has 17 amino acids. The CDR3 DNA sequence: TGCAGCGCCGGCCCCCCCTTAAAAGACAGGGACTTAGGAGCCCAGTACTTC. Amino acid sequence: CSAGPPLKDRDLGAQYF.

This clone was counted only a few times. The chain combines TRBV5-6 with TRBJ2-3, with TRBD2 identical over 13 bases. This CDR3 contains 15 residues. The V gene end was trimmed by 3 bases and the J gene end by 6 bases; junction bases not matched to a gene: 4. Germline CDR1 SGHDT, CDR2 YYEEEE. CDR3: CASSWTSGGADTQYF. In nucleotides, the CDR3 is TGTGCCAGCAGCTGGACTAGCGGGGGAGCGGATACGCAGTATTTT. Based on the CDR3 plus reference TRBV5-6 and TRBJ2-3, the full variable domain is DAGVTQSPTHLIKTRGQQVTLRCSPKSGHDTVSWYQQALGQGPQFIFQYYEEEERQRGNFPDRFSGHQFPNYSSELNVNALLLGDSALYLCASSWTSGGADTQYFGPGTRLTVL.

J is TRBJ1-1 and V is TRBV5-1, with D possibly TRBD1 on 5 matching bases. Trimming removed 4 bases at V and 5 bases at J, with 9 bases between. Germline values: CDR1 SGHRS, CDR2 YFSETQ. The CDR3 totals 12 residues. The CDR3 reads CASSGGVTEAFF. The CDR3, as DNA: TGCGCCAGCAGCGGAGGGGTTACTGAAGCTTTCTTT.

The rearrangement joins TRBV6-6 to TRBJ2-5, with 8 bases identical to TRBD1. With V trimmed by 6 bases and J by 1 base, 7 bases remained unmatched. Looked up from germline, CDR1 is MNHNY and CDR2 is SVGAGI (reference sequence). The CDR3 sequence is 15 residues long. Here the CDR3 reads CASRNQGATQETQYF. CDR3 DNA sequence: TGTGCCAGCAGGAACCAGGGGGCTACCCAAGAGACCCAGTACTTC.

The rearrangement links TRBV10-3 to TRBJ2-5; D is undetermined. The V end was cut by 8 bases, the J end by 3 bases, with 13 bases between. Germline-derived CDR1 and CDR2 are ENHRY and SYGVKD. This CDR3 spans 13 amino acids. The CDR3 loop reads CAISVGREETQYF. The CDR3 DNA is TGTGCCATCTCCGTGGGCAGAGAAGAGACCCAGTACTTC.

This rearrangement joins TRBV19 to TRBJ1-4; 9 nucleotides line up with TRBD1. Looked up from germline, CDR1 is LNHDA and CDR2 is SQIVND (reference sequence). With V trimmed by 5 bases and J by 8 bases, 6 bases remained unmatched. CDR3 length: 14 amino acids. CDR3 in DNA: TGTGCCAGTAGTCTGGGACAGGGACGGGAAAAACTGTTTTTT. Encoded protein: CASSLGQGREKLFF.